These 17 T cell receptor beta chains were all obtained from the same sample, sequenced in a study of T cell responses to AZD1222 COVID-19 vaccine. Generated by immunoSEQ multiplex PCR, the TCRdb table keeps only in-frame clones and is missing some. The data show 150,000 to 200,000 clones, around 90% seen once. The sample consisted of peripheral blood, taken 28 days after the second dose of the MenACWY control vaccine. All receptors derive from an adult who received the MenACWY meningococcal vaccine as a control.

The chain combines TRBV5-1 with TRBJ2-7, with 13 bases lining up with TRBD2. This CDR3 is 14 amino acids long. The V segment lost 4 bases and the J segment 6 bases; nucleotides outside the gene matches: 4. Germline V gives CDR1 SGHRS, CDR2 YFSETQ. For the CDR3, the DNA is TGCGCCAGCAGCCGGACTAGCGGGAGAAGCGAGCAGTACTTC. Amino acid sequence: CASSRTSGRSEQYF.

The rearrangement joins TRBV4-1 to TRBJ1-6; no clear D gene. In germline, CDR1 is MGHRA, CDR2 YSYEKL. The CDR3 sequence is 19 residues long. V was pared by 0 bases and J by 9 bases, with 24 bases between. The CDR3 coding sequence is TGCGCCAGCAGCCAAGATGGATTCGCAGGACTCTCCGACGTTTCACCCCTCCACTTT. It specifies CASSQDGFAGLSDVSPLHF.

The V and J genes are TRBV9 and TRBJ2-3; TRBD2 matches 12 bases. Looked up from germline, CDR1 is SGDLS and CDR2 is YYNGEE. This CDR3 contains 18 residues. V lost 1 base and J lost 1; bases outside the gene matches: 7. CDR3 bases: TGTGCCAGCAGCGTACGGGCTAGCGGGAGGGCCGGCACAGATACGCAGTATTTT. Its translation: CASSVRASGRAGTDTQYF.

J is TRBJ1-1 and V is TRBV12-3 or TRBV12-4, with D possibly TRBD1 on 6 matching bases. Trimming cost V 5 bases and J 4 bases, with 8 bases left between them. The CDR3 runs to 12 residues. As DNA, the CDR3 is TGTGCCAGCAGTACAGGGTTCACTGAAGCTTTCTTT. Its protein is CASSTGFTEAFF.

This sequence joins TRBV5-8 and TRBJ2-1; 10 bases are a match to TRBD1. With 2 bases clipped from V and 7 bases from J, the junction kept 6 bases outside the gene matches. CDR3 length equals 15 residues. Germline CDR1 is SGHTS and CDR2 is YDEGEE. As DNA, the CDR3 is TGTGCCAGCAGCTTAGACAGGGGGCTAAGAAATGAGCAGTTCTTC. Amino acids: CASSLDRGLRNEQFF.

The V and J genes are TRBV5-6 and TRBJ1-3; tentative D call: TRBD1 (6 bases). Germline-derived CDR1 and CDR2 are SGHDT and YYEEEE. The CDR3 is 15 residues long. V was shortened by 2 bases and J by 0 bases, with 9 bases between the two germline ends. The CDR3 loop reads CASSFADSSGNTIYF. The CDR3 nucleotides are TGTGCCAGCAGCTTTGCGGACAGCTCTGGAAACACCATATATTTT.

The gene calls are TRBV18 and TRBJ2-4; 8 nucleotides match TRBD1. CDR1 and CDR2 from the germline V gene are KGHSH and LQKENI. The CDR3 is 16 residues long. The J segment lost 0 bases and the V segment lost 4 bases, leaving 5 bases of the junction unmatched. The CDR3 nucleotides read TGTGCCAGCTCACTGACAGGGGCTCTAGCCAAAAACATTCAGTACTTC. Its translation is CASSLTGALAKNIQYF.

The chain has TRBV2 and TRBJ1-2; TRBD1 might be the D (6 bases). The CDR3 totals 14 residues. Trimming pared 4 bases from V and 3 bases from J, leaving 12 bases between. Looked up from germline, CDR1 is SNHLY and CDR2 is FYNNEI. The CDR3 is CASSGGQGHYGYTF. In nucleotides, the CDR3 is TGTGCCAGCAGTGGAGGGCAGGGGCACTATGGCTACACCTTC.

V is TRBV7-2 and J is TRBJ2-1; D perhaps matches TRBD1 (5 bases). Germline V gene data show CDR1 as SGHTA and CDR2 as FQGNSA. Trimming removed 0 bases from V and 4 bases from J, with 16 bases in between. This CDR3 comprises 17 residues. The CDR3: CASSLASWGSSYNEQFF. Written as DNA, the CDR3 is TGTGCCAGCAGCTTAGCGTCGTGGGGCAGCTCTTACAATGAGCAGTTCTTC.

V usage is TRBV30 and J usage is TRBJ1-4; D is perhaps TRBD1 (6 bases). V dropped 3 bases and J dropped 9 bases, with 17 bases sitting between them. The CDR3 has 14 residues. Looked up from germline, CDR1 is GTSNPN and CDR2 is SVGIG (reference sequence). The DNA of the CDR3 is TGTGCCTGGAGCGGACTGGTCACAGGGCAAAAACTGTTTTTT. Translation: CAWSGLVTGQKLFF.

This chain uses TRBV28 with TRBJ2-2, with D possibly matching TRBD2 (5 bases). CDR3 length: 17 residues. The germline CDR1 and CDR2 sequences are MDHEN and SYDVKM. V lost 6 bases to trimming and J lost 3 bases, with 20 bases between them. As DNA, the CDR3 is TGTGCCAGCAGCCCATTGGACTGGGGTAGGGACACCGGGGAGCTGTTTTTT. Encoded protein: CASSPLDWGRDTGELFF.

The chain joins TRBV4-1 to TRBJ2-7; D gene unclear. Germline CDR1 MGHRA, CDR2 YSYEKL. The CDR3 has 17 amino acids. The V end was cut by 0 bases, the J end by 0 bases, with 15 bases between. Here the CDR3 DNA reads TGCGCCAGCAGCCAAGACAGGCGGCAGGCCTCCTCCTACGAGCAGTACTTC. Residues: CASSQDRRQASSYEQYF.

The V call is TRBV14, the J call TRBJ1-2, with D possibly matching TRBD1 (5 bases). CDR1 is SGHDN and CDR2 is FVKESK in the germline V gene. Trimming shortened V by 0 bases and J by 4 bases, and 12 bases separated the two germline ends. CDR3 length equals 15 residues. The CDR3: CASSQDLGRGYGYTF. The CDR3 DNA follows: TGTGCCAGCAGCCAAGATCTGGGGCGCGGCTATGGCTACACCTTC.

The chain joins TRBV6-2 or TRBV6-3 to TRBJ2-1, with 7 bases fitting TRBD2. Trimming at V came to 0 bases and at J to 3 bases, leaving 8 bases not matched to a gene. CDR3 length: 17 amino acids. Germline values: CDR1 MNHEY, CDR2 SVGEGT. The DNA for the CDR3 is TGTGCCAGCAGTTACTCGAACCCTAGCGGAATCTACAATGAGCAGTTCTTC. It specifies CASSYSNPSGIYNEQFF.

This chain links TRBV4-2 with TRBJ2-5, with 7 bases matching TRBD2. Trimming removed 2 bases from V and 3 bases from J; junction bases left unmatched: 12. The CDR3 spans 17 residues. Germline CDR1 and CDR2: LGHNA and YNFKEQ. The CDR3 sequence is CASSQITSADDKETQYF. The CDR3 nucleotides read TGTGCCAGCAGCCAAATTACTAGCGCAGATGACAAAGAGACCCAGTACTTC.

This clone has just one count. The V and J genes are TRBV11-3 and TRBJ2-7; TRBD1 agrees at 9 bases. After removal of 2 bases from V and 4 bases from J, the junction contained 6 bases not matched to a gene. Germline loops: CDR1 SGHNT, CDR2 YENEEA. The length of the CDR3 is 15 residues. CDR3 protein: CASSLRGQGKYEQYF. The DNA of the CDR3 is TGTGCCAGCAGCTTACGAGGACAGGGGAAGTACGAGCAGTACTTC.

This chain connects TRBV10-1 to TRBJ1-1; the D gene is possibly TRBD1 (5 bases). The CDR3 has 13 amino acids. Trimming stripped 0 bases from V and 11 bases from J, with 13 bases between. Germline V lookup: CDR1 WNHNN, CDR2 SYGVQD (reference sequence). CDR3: CASSESWGESAFF. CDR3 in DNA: TGCGCCAGCAGTGAGTCGTGGGGGGAATCGGCTTTCTTT.